Reported below is one T cell receptor (beta chain). This clone occurred once. Its target antigen remains unknown. Nothing much larger sits one base from this clone, and base qualities are not available. The cohort consisted of 600 or so healthy bone marrow donors. Cohort members were all nominally healthy when sampled, although unrecorded immune exposures were likely present. The donor tested CMV seronegative and was one of the 352 seronegative cohort members. Each donor provided a peripheral blood sample, and peripheral blood mononuclear cells were used for TCR beta sequencing. Genomic DNA was extracted from the blood cell samples with the Qiagen DNeasy Blood Extraction Kit. Libraries were made using the immunoSEQ multiplex PCR assay. A mixture of 60 forward primers for TCR Vbeta segments and 13 reverse primers for TCR Jbeta segments was used in the multiplex PCR. A multiplex PCR assay on genomic DNA amplified the CDR3 region of rearranged TCR beta genes. The amplified TCR beta libraries were sequenced on the Illumina HiSeq System as 87-base-pair reads. Per the authors' processing: In a later analysis, 80 million or so unique TCR beta chains were counted across the approximately 640 repertoires, and around 11 million of these chains were shared by at least two donors. To remove PCR and sequencing errors, raw reads were error-corrected and collapsed into unique sequences using a nearest-neighbor algorithm that merged closely related sequences. V, D and J gene segments were assigned by aligning CDR3 sequences to IMGT reference sequences. For a sequence to be retained, a match of at least six nucleotides was required to both a V gene segment and a J gene segment. Rearrangements were classified as productive when the CDR3 lacked stop codons and remained in frame with V and J, and all other rearrangements were classified as non-productive. CDR3 was defined by IMGT convention, running from the second conserved V-encoded cysteine to the conserved J-encoded phenylalanine. In an earlier analysis of just under 600 of the donors, sequences lacking an unambiguous match to a single V gene segment were excluded. In an earlier analysis of several hundred of the donors, V segments were called functional above 56.7% productive rearrangements and were called segregating when the between-donor standard deviation exceeded 5%. A statistical classification framework was developed to diagnose cytomegalovirus status using the catalog of TCR beta chain sequences. V and J gene assignment, in a later analysis, came from comparing TCR nucleotide sequences with IMGT/GENE-DB human TR gene sequences. The TCRdist pipeline was used in a later analysis to assign CDR3 sequences and most-parsimonious VDJ recombination scenarios. In a later analysis, every TCR beta chain was defined by the combination of its CDR3 amino acid sequence and its V-gene family, and reads without a unique V-gene family were dropped. As a way to deal with suspected cross-contamination and a sequencing artifact, a later analysis dropped nearly 600 nucleotide sequences that were highly shared and had low generation probability. In a later analysis, a clonal expansion index for each public chain was calculated from normalized within-repertoire ranks of inferred template counts. A later analysis computed generation probabilities with a VDJ recombination model fitted to out-of-frame rearrangements, and checked the results against IGoR. In a later analysis, hypergeometric tests were used to score TCR-TCR, TCR-HLA and TCR-CMV co-occurrence, with a repertoire-size bias correction applied to TCR pairs. False discovery rates were estimated in a later analysis by permuting HLA or CMV assignments 20 times. In a later analysis, co-occurring TCRs were grouped using DBSCAN, and TCRdist sequence similarity was added for clustering within HLA-allele-positive subsets. For co-occurrence clustering, repertoires with fewer than 30,000 or more than 120,000 public chains were excluded, along with four or five repertoires with anomalous nucleotide sharing. TCRdb carries this immuneACCESS record with in-frame sequences only. Its versions omit some clonotypes, under half of them owing to an unresolved V gene in the studies checked, with the rest unexplained. V and J calls and clone size are as listed in that table; D and trimming were resolved from the DNA. This sample is represented by some 140,000 clones; roughly three fifths of them were singletons. About 2.6% of the sample belongs to the ten largest clones.

The CDR1 and CDR2 encoded by the germline V gene are SGHTA and FQGTGA. The CDR3 has 17 amino acids, counting the end cysteine and phenylalanine. Left in the record is the CDR3 DNA by itself, 51 bases read in frame from the first base. V and J are truncated by 2 bases and 6 bases respectively, leaving an intervening sequence of 22 bases. The data were obtained in a study of cytomegalovirus exposure and HLA in healthy donors (dated by TCRdb to the late 2010s). In the study overall: According to an earlier analysis of 550 to 750 of the donors, about 170 million T cells yielded 100 million or so unique TCR beta sequences and around 300 Gb of sequence data. Approximately 330 gigabases of sequencing data and approximately 92 million unique TCR sequences made up an early release that covered several hundred HLA-typed donors. The genetic ancestry cluster associated with self-reported Caucasian donors included roughly four fifths of the roughly 410 genotyped donors. The study was designed to test whether signatures of past pathogen exposure could be identified by cataloging public T cell receptors. The study used immunosequencing to profile the T cell repertoires of approximately 640 subjects and linked those repertoires to cytomegalovirus serostatus. Along with the 666-subject first cohort, a separate validation cohort of over 90 different subjects was used. To predict cytomegalovirus infection status, the study combined high-throughput TCR immunosequencing, statistical association of individual TCRs with disease status, and machine learning. In a later analysis, previously published TCR beta repertoires from roughly 710 donors were re-analyzed and high-resolution HLA genotyping was added so that TCR occurrence patterns could be studied. Rather than using new phenotypic data, the later analysis identified candidate immune exposures from TCR beta sequences and from how often those sequences occurred across donors. An earlier analysis of several hundred of the donors used high-throughput TCR beta sequencing to judge whether each TCR beta V gene segment behaved as functional or pseudogenic. Donor age, sex, ethnicity and CMV serostatus were compiled alongside the repertoire data. In a later genetic analysis, genome-wide SNP genotypes for about three fifths of the roughly 670 donors were used, and that subset was treated as a discovery cohort. Every repertoire in the discovery cohort had been generated on one and the same sequencing platform. HLA typing covered class I and class II loci at four-digit resolution. Typing coverage varied by locus: roughly 620-640 donors for A, B, C, DRB1 and DQB1; more than 500 for DQA1; approximately 610 for DPA1; 400 to 480 for DPB1. Roughly 5 DR-DQ haplotypes were handled as single units for association and clustering because linkage in the cohort was strong. Among about 400 genotyped donors of the cohort, an average of about 220,000 unique TCR beta nucleotide sequences was sequenced per donor, of which roughly 17% were non-productive. Results the study describes overall, beyond this receptor: Across donors, most TCR sequences were observed very rarely, whereas some public TCRs were present in many individuals. Correlated functional status among segregating V segments might reflect linkage disequilibrium, but an unknown experimental factor could not be ruled out. Presence/absence analyses assumed roughly uniform sequencing depth across donors, an assumption that may not hold. Compared with equally common non-associated chains, HLA-associated TCR beta chains in a later analysis were more clonally expanded and had lower generation probabilities. Because counts were too low, seventeen rarely observed V segments, including chromosome 9 orphons, were excluded from the earlier analysis of several hundred of the donors. A further reported finding was that TCR beta sequences accurately predicted the HLA-A and HLA-B alleles for most subjects in the first cohort. According to the authors, the approach could potentially be generalized to other disease states and immunological phenotypes. An association between a missense DCLRE1C variant and V-gene and J-gene trimming of TCR beta chains was found in a later genetic analysis and replicated in an independent cohort. For the cohort, immune exposure information was limited to CMV serostatus. According to a later analysis, parvovirus B19, influenza, CMV and Epstein-Barr virus appeared linked to several top co-occurrence clusters. The 87-base-pair reads could not distinguish some IMGT-functional V segments, including TRBV6-2 and TRBV6-3, so those segments were excluded. A total of 150 to 200 TCR beta chains were listed by the study as associated with cytomegalovirus. According to a later analysis, most CMV-associated TCR beta chains appeared to be HLA-restricted, and the HLA associations seemed to be driven largely by CMV exposure. Specific HLA alleles were associated with about 17,000 TCR beta sequences at a false discovery rate of 0.05 in a later analysis. In a later analysis, the rate of TCR association differed among HLA loci, with DRB1 alleles having the most associated TCRs and HLA-C alleles having the fewest. When HLA alleles, especially DR and DQ, strongly co-occurred, TCR associations were difficult to assign to individual alleles. The sequencing pipeline was judged likely to have produced a cluster of highly shared sequence variants as a technical artifact. Because HLA typing was missing for some donors at each locus, association tests included only the typed subset. Broadly in line with IMGT annotations, most TCR beta V segments showed up in productive rearrangements about 87% or about 30% of the time in an earlier analysis of approximately 600 of the donors. According to a later genetic analysis, donors in an Asian-associated ancestry cluster had fewer N-insertions in productive TCRs than the approximately 690-donor mean. In both the original and validation cohorts, the classifier was reported to diagnose cytomegalovirus status with high specificity and sensitivity. In vitro tests confirmed that three of the cytomegalovirus-associated TCR beta chains recognize cytomegalovirus antigens. The cohort was sequenced for TCR beta chains only, and without alpha or paired-chain data the features that could be detected were limited.

This receptor was taken from a woman aged 35 to 49 in good health and CMV-seronegative. Sequenced material: PBMCs. The rearranged chain carries TRBV7-3 and TRBJ1-2; TRBD1 is perhaps the D gene, given 6 matching bases. The CDR3 corresponds to CASSLWGGDMPLDGYTF. The bases read TGTGCCAGCAGCTTATGGGGGGGGGACATGCCTCTGGATGGCTACACCTTC.